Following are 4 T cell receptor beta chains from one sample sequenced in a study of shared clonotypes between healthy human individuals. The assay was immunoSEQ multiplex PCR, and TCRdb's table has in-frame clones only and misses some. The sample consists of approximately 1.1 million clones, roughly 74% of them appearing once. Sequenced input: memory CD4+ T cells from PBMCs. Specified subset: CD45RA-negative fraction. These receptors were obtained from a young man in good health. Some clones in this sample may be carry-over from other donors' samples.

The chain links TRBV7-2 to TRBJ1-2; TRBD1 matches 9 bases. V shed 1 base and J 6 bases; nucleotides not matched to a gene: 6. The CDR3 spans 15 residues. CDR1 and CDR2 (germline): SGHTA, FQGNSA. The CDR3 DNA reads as TGTGCCAGCAGCTTAGGGGACAGGGTTTACCATGGCTACACCTTC. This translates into CASSLGDRVYHGYTF.

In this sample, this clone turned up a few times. In DNA form, the CDR3 reads TGTGCCAGCAGTTACAACAGGGTCGCTGAAGCTTTCTTT. Encoded protein: CASSYNRVAEAFF. The genes are TRBV6-5 and TRBJ1-1, with a weak D call TRBD1 (6 bases). The CDR3 spans 13 residues. Looked up from germline, CDR1 is MNHEY and CDR2 is SVGAGI. V lost 2 bases to trimming and J lost 6 bases, with 10 bases between them.

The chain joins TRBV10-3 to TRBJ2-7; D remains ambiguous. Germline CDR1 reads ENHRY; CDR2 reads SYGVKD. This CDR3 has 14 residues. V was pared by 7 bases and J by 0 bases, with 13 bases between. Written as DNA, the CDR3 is TGTGCCATCAAAGGAGCGCTCGGCTCCTACGAGCAGTACTTC. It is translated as CAIKGALGSYEQYF.

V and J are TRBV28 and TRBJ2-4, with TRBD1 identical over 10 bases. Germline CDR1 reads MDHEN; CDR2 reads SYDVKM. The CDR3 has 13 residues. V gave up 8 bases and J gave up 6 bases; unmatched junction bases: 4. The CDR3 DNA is TGTGCCAGCGCTCGGGACAGGGGAAACATTCAGTACTTC. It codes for CASARDRGNIQYF.